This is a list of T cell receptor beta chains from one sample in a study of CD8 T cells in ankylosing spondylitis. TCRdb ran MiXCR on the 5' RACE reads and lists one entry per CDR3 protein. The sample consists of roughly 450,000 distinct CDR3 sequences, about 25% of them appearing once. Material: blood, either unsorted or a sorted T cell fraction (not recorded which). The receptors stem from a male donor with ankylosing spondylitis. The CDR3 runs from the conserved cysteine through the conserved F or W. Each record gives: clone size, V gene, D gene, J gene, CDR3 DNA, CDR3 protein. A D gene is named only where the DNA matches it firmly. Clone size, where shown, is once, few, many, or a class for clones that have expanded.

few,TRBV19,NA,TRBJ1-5,TGTGCCAGTAGCCCTAACGTAGGGGGATCCCAGCCCCAGCATTTT,CASSPNVGGSQPQHF
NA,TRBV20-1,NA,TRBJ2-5,TGCAGTGCCAGAAGGCAAGAGACCCAGTACTTC,CSARRQETQYF
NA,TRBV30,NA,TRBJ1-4,TGTGCCTGGAGTTCGGATGCAGGGTTCCTTAATGAAAAACTGTTTTTT,CAWSSDAGFLNEKLFF
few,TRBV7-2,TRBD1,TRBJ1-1,TGTGCCAGCAGCTTAGCAGCGTCAGGGGGTTCGTGGTCCACTGAAGCTTTCTTT,CASSLAASGGSWSTEAFF
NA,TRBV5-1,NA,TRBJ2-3,TGCGCCAGCAGCCTCACGGCCCCAGATACGCAGTATTTT,CASSLTAPDTQYF
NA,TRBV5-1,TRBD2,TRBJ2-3,TGCGCCAGCAGCATCGGACTAGCGGGAGAGACAGATACGCAGTATTTT,CASSIGLAGETDTQYF
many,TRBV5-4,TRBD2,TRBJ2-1,TGTGCCAGCAGCAGACCGGGACTAGCTAATGAGCAGTTCTTC,CASSRPGLANEQFF
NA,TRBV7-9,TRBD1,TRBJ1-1,TGTGCCAGCAGCTCCCAGGGGGGGGTCGCTGAAGCTTTCTTT,CASSSQGGVAEAFF
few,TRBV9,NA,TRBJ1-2,TGTGCCAGCAGCGTAGATGGGAGAAACTATGGCTACACCTTC,CASSVDGRNYGYTF
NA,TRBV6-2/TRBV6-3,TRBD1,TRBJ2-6,TGTGCCAGCAGTTACTCCCCGGGACAGGGGTTACACTCTGGGGCCAACGTCCTGACTTTC,CASSYSPGQGLHSGANVLTF
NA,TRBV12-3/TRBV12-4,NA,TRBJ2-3,TGTGCCAGCAGTTTAAATCGGGTTAGAACAGATACGCAGTATTTT,CASSLNRVRTDTQYF
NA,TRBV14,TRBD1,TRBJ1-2,TGTGCCAGCAGCCAAGCCGGGACAGGGGGCTATGGCTACACCTTC,CASSQAGTGGYGYTF
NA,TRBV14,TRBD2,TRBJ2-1,TGTGCCAGCAGCATTGGACTAGTTTACAATGAGCAGTTCTTC,CASSIGLVYNEQFF
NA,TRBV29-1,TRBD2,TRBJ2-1,TGCAGCGTAGCGGGACTCTCACTAGTTCGCAATGAGCAGTTCTTC,CSVAGLSLVRNEQFF
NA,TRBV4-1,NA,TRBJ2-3,TGCGCCAGCAGCCTCACCGCCACAGATACGCAGTATTTT,CASSLTATDTQYF
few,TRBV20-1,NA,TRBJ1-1,TGCAGTGCTAGGACGGTTCTGAACACTGAAGCTTTCTTT,CSARTVLNTEAFF
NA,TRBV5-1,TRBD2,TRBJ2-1,TGCGCCAGCAGCTTGGGTCTAGCGGGTCACTCCTACAATGAGCAGTTCTTC,CASSLGLAGHSYNEQFF
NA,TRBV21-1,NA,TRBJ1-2,TGTGCCAGCAGCAAAGAACCTCGGAGAAGCAATGGCTACACCTTC,CASSKEPRRSNGYTF
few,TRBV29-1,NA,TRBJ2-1,TGCAGCGTTGAAACCCCTAGTCGGGCCCGGGGGAATGAGCAGTTCTTC,CSVETPSRARGNEQFF
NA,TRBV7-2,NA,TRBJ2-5,TGTGCCAGCAGCTTATGGCTCCAGGAGACCCAGTACTTC,CASSLWLQETQYF
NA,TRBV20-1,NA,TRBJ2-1,TGCAGTGCTAGAGCGGGAGAGGGGACCTACAATGAGCAGTTCTTC,CSARAGEGTYNEQFF
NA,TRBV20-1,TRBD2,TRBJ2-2,TGCAGTGCTTGGGACTCTAGCGGGAGAGGCACCGGGGAGCTGTTTTTT,CSAWDSSGRGTGELFF
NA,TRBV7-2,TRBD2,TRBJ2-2,TGTGCCAGCAGCCCAGCGGGATGGGTCACCGGGGAGCTGTTTTTT,CASSPAGWVTGELFF
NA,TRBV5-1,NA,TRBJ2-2,TGCGCCAGCAGCCAGACCACCGGGGAGCTGTTTTTT,CASSQTTGELFF
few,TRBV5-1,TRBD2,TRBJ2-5,TGCGCCAGCAGCTTGGAGCCGACTAGCGGGAGGGAGACCCAGTACTTC,CASSLEPTSGRETQYF
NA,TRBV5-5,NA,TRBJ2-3,TGTGCCAGCAGCCCGATAATGACAACTAGCACAGATACGCAGTATTTT,CASSPIMTTSTDTQYF
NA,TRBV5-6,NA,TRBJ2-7,TGTGCCAGCAGCTTACTGGTTAACTCCTACGAGCAGTACTTC,CASSLLVNSYEQYF
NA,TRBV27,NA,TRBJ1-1,TGTGCCAGCAGTTTTGGCCGGGCAGCCATAGACACTGAAGCTTTCTTT,CASSFGRAAIDTEAFF